This T cell receptor beta chain emerged from a study of blood T cell repertoires in COVID-19. Overall study context: Whether acute or convalescent, the COVID-19 samples came from the United States, Italy and Spain. T cells, B-cell-depleted T cells, or PBMCs supplied cDNA or gDNA.

CDR1 LNHDA and CDR2 SQIVND come from the germline V gene (reference sequence). The CDR3 is 15 amino acids. V dropped 2 bases and J dropped 6; count of bases not matched to a gene: 10. Original processing methods: Using reference gene primer amplification, nucleated cell counts were estimated. Assay used: immunoSEQ multiplex PCR; TCRdb lists only in-frame clones, some missing. V, J and clone size were drawn from that table, and D and trimming were deduced from the DNA. The top ten clones hold about 24% of a sample with around 100,000 clones, under 90% of them seen once. The V and J genes are TRBV19 and TRBJ2-7, with 7 bases lining up with TRBD1. The sequence was obtained from a human donor in a cohort sampled during active COVID-19. Specimen: peripheral blood. CDR3 DNA sequence: TGTGCCAGTAGTATACGACAGGGCGGTTCGGTCGAGCAGTACTTC. Protein: CASSIRQGGSVEQYF.